A single sample gave rise to the 14 T cell receptor beta chains below, sequenced in a study of shared clonotypes between healthy human individuals. The repertoire was sequenced with immunoSEQ multiplex PCR; TCRdb's copy has only in-frame clones and lacks some. The sample holds roughly 770,000 clones, just over 95% seen once. CD8 cells classed as naive were CD45RO-negative and positively selected for CCR7, excluding terminally differentiated effector memory CD45RA+ cells. Sequenced material: naive CD8+ T cells sorted from blood. These receptors were collected from a man in his thirties or forties in good health.

V usage is TRBV4-3 and J usage is TRBJ1-1; D is perhaps TRBD1 (6 bases). CDR1 and CDR2 (germline): LGHNA, YSLEER. This CDR3 is 15 amino acids long. With 3 bases removed from V and 6 bases from J, the gap between germline ends came to 17 bases. CDR3 sequence (DNA): TGCGCCAGCAGCCAGGACGGTACAGGGTTACCTGAAGCTTTCTTT. Its protein product is CASSQDGTGLPEAFF.

This clone was found once. The rearrangement uses TRBV7-9 and TRBJ2-7; D is possibly TRBD1 (5 bases). The CDR3 is 15 amino acids. CDR1 and CDR2 from the germline V gene are SEHNR and FQNEAQ (reference sequence). Trimming removed 5 bases at V and 3 bases at J, with 17 bases between. The CDR3 nucleotides are TGTGCCAGCAGCCCCACCATTGACAGATTCTACGAGCAGTACTTC. It encodes CASSPTIDRFYEQYF.

The chain joins TRBV5-8 to TRBJ2-7; D is possibly TRBD1 (6 bases). CDR1 SGHTS and CDR2 YDEGEE come from the germline V gene. Trimming cost V 2 bases and J 5 bases, with 17 bases left between them. The CDR3 is 15 amino acids. The CDR3 nucleotides read TGTGCCAGCAGCTTAGGTTCTGGGGGCGCCGACGAGCAGTACTTC. Translating it yields CASSLGSGGADEQYF. The full variable domain, its missing parts supplied by reference TRBV5-8 and TRBJ2-7, is EAGVTQSPTHLIKTRGQQATLRCSPISGHTSVYWYQQALGLGLQFLLWYDEGEERNRGNFPPRFSGRQFPNYSSELNVNALELEDSALYLCASSLGSGGADEQYFGPGTRLTVT.

The rearrangement joins TRBV2 to TRBJ2-3; TRBD2 aligns across 11 bases. Unmatched junction bases numbered 9, after V lost 7 bases and J lost 0 bases. This CDR3 has 17 amino acids. Per germline, CDR1 SNHLY and CDR2 FYNNEI. CDR3 nucleotide sequence: TGTGCCAGCACCCCTAAAATAGCGGGAGGGAGCACAGATACGCAGTATTTT. Its protein is CASTPKIAGGSTDTQYF.

CDR3 in amino acids: CASSQDLYEQYF. CDR3 coding DNA: TGTGCCAGCAGTCAGGACCTCTACGAGCAGTACTTC. The chain uses TRBV5-5 and TRBJ2-7; D call uncertain. V shed 5 bases and J shed 3 bases, with 9 bases lying between them. Looked up from germline, CDR1 is SGHKS and CDR2 is YYEKEE (reference sequence). The CDR3 sequence is 12 residues long.

This rearrangement joins TRBV27 to TRBJ2-7; D not resolved. From germline, CDR1 is MNHEY and CDR2 SMNVEV (reference sequence). The CDR3 contains 14 residues. The V gene lost 4 bases and the J gene lost 5 bases, with 15 bases spanning the gap. The CDR3 is CASSSGNMLHEQYF. The CDR3 bases are TGTGCCAGCAGTTCCGGCAATATGCTCCACGAGCAGTACTTC.

This clone has a single count. The chain recombines TRBV5-4 with TRBJ2-1, with 14 bases matching TRBD2. The junction had 10 bases not matched to a gene; V was cut back by 5 bases and J by 3 bases. Germline V lookup: CDR1 SGHNT, CDR2 YYREEE (reference sequence). This CDR3 is built from 18 residues. CDR3 DNA: TGTGCCAGCAGTCCCGGGACTAGCGGGAGAGGGGGCTACAATGAGCAGTTCTTC. This gives the protein CASSPGTSGRGGYNEQFF.

J is TRBJ2-7 and V is TRBV9; D gene unclear. The V gene lost 8 bases and the J gene lost 0 bases, with 3 bases spanning the gap. The CDR3 has 10 residues. The germline CDR1 and CDR2 sequences are SGDLS and YYNGEE. The CDR3 region is CARGSYEQYF. The CDR3 nucleotides are TGTGCCAGAGGCTCCTACGAGCAGTACTTC.

On this clone itself: Within the sample, other DNA sequences also encode this same CDR3. V and J are TRBV7-9 and TRBJ1-5, with D tentatively TRBD1 (5 bases). The V gene lost 4 bases and the J gene lost 2 bases, with 9 bases spanning the gap. The CDR3 is made up of 14 amino acids. In germline, CDR1 is SEHNR, CDR2 FQNEAQ (reference sequence). The CDR3 DNA follows: TGTGCCAGCAGCTCCGACAGAGGCAATCAGCCCCAGCATTTT. Protein product: CASSSDRGNQPQHF.

The V gene is TRBV9, the J gene TRBJ2-3, with 8 bases aligning to TRBD2. This CDR3 is 14 amino acids long. Trimming took 4 bases from V and 5 from J; bases not matched to a gene: 6. Looked up from germline, CDR1 is SGDLS and CDR2 is YYNGEE. CDR3 DNA sequence: TGTGCCAGCAGCAGAGCGGGAGAATTAGATACGCAGTATTTT. It codes for CASSRAGELDTQYF.

This chain connects TRBV5-1 to TRBJ2-7; D remains ambiguous. V lost 8 bases, J lost 5 bases, and 17 bases lay in between. Germline CDR1 reads SGHRS; CDR2 reads YFSETQ. The CDR3 runs 13 residues. The chain's CDR3 is CASSEGLTDEQYF. The DNA for the CDR3 is TGCGCCAGTTCCGAAGGCCTCACAGACGAGCAGTACTTC. Drawing the rest from reference TRBV5-1 and TRBJ2-7, the complete variable domain is KAGVTQTPRYLIKTRGQQVTLSCSPISGHRSVSWYQQTPGQGLQFLFEYFSETQRNKGNFPGRFSGRQFSNSRSEMNVSTLELGDSALYLCASSEGLTDEQYFGPGTRLTVT.

This chain uses TRBV18 with TRBJ2-5; either TRBD1 or TRBD2 may fit D (5 bases each). The CDR3 totals 18 residues. The V gene lost 2 bases and the J gene lost 7 bases, with 26 bases spanning the gap. CDR1 is KGHSH, CDR2 LQKENI, per germline. CDR3: CASSPGWGSETGPGTQYF. CDR3 in DNA: TGTGCCAGCTCACCAGGTTGGGGGTCTGAGACCGGTCCAGGGACCCAGTACTTC.

The J gene is TRBJ2-3, the V gene TRBV2, with D possibly matching TRBD1 (5 bases). The germline V and J ends were trimmed by 11 bases and 0 bases, with 12 bases remaining between them. Germline values: CDR1 SNHLY, CDR2 FYNNEI. This CDR3 region has 13 residues. CDR3: CACRGDSTDTQYF. CDR3 DNA: TGTGCCTGTAGGGGCGATAGCACAGATACGCAGTATTTT.

The CDR3 bases are TGTGCCAGCAGTGCCAGGACAGGGGGTTCCTACGAGCAGTACTTC. It is translated as CASSARTGGSYEQYF. This chain connects TRBV25-1 to TRBJ2-7; TRBD1 matches at 10 bases. Germline CDR1 reads MGHDK; CDR2 reads SYGVNS. The CDR3 sequence is 15 residues long. V lost 4 bases, J lost 1 base, and 4 bases stayed unmatched.